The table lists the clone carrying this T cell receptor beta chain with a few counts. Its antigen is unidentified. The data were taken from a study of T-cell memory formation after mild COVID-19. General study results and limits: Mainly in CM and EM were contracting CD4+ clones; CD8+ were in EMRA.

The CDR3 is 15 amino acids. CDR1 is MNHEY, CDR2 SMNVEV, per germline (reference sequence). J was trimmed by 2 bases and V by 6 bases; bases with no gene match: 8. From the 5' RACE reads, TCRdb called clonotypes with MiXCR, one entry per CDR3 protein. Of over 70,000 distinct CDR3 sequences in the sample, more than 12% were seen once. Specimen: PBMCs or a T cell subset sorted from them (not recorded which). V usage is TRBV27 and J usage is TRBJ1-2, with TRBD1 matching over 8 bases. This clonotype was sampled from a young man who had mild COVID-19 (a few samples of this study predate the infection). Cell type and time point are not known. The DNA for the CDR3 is TGTGCCAGCAGCTCTAGGACAGGGAGCAACTATGGCTACACCTTC. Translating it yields CASSSRTGSNYGYTF.